The present T cell receptor (beta chain) was sequenced within a study of response to subunit inactivated influenza vaccine. MiXCR was run by TCRdb on the RT-PCR reads, yielding one entry per CDR3 protein. The sample includes 650,000 to 800,000 distinct CDR3 sequences, less than 20% seen only once; the top ten take roughly 10%. Germline CDR1 SQVTM, CDR2 ANQGSEA. The CDR3 totals 13 residues. The trim removed 3 bases at V and 8 bases at J, leaving 8 bases unmatched. To note about this clonotype: Its matching antigen is unknown.

Study-wide results and limits: Seasonal influenza vaccination, on each occasion, was suggested by the authors to recruit few new T cells.

The sequencing here drew on PBMCs from blood, taken 5 days after vaccination. This receptor was obtained from a man aged 50 to 60 who received an inactivated influenza vaccine. V is TRBV29-1 and J is TRBJ1-2, with 8 bases lining up with TRBD1. CDR3 in amino acids: CSVERPGGAGYTF. The DNA of the CDR3 is TGCAGCGTTGAGCGTCCAGGGGGCGCGGGCTACACCTTC.